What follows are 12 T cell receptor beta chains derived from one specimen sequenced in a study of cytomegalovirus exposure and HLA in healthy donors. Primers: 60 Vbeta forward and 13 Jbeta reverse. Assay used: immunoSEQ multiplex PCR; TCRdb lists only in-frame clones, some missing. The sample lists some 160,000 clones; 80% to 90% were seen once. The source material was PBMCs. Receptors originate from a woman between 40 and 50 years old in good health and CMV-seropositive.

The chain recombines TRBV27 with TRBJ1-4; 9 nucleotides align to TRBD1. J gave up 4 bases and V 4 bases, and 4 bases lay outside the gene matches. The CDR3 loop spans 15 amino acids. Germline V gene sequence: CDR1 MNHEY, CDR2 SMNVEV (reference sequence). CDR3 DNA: TGTGCCAGCAGTTCGGGACAGGGCGGTAATGAAAAACTGTTTTTT. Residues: CASSSGQGGNEKLFF.

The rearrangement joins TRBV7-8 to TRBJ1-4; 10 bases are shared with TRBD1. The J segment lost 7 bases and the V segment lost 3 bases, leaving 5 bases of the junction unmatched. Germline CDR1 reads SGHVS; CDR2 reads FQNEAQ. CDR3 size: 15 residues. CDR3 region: CASSFGTGVGEKLFF. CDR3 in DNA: TGTGCCAGCAGCTTCGGGACAGGGGTCGGTGAAAAACTGTTTTTT.

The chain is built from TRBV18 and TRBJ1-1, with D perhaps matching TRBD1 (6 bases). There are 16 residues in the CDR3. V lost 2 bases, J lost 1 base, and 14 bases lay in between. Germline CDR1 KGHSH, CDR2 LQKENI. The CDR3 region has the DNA TGTGCCAGCTCACCAAGTACGGGACACACGAACACTGAAGCTTTCTTT. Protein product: CASSPSTGHTNTEAFF.

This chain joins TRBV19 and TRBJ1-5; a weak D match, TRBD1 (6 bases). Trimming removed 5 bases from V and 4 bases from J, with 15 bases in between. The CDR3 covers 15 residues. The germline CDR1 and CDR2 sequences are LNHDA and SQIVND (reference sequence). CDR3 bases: TGTGCCAGTAGTCGTCTGACAGGTCTAAATCAGCCCCAGCATTTT. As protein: CASSRLTGLNQPQHF.

DNA of the CDR3: TGTGCCAGCTCACTTACAGGGGGCGACGAGCAGTACTTC. Amino acid sequence: CASSLTGGDEQYF. The V and J genes are TRBV18 and TRBJ2-7; 9 bases are shared with TRBD1. Germline trimming cut 4 bases from V and 5 bases from J; bases unmatched to any gene: 3. There are 13 residues in the CDR3. The germline V gene encodes CDR1 KGHSH and CDR2 LQKENI. Variable domain in full (rest from reference TRBV18 and TRBJ2-7): NAGVMQNPRHLVRRRGQEARLRCSPMKGHSHVYWYRQLPEEGLKFMVYLQKENIIDESGMPKERFSAEFPKEGPSILRIQQVVRGDSAAYFCASSLTGGDEQYFGPGTRLTVT.

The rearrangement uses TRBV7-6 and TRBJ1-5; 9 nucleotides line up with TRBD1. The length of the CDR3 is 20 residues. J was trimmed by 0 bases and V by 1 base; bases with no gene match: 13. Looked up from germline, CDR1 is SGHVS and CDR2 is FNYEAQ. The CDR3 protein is CASSLEPFLGQGNSNQPQHF. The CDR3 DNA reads TGTGCCAGCAGCTTAGAACCTTTTTTGGGACAGGGAAATAGCAATCAGCCCCAGCATTTT. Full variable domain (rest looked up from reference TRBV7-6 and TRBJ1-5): GAGVSQSPRYKVTKRGQDVALRCDPISGHVSLYWYRQALGQGPEFLTYFNYEAQQDKSGLPNDRFSAERPEGSISTLTIQRTEQRDSAMYRCASSLEPFLGQGNSNQPQHFGDGTRLSIL.

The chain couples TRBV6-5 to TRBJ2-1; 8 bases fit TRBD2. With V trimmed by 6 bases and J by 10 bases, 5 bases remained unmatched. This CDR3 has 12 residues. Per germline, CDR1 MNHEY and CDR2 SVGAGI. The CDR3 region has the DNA TGTGCCAGCAGCCTCTCGGGAGGGGAGCAGTTCTTC. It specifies CASSLSGGEQFF.

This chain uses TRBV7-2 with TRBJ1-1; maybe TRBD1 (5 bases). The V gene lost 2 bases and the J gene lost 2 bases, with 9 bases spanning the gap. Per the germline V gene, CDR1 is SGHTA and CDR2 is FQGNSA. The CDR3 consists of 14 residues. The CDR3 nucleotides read TGTGCCAGCAGCTTAAGACAGCCCAACACTGAAGCTTTCTTT. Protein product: CASSLRQPNTEAFF. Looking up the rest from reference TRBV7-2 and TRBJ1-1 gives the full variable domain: GAGVSQSPSNKVTEKGKDVELRCDPISGHTALYWYRQSLGQGLEFLIYFQGNSAPDKSGLPSDRFSAERTGGSVSTLTIQRTQQEDSAVYLCASSLRQPNTEAFFGQGTRLTVV.

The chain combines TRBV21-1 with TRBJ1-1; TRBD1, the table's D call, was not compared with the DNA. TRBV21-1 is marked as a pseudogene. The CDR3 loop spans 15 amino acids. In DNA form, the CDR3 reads TGTGCCAGCAGCAATCGGGGACACTGTAACACTGAAGCTTTCTTT. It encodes CASSNRGHCNTEAFF.

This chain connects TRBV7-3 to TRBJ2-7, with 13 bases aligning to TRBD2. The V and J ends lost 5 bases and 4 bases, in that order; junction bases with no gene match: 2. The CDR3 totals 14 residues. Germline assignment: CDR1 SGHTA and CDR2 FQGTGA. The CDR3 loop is CASSPGLAGYEQYF. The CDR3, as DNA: TGTGCCAGCAGCCCGGGACTAGCGGGATACGAGCAGTACTTC. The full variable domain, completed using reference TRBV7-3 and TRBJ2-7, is GAGVSQTPSNKVTEKGKYVELRCDPISGHTALYWYRQSLGQGPEFLIYFQGTGAADDSGLPNDRFFAVRPEGSVSTLKIQRTERGDSAVYLCASSPGLAGYEQYFGPGTRLTVT.

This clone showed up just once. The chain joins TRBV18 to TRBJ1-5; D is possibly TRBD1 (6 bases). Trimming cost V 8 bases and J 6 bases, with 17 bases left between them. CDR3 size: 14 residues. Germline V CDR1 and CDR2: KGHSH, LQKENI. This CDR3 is CASTEGGAFQPQHF. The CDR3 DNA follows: TGTGCCAGCACAGAGGGGGGGGCGTTTCAGCCCCAGCATTTT.

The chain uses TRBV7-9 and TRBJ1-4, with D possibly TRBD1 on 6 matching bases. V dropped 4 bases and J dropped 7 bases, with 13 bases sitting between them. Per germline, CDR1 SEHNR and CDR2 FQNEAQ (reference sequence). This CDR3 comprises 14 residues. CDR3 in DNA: TGTGCCAGCAGCTGGGACACCTTCACTGAAAAACTGTTTTTT. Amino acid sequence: CASSWDTFTEKLFF.